This T cell receptor beta chain derives from a study of shared clonotypes between healthy human individuals. It was across several immunoSEQ plates that each subset's genomic DNA was evenly split. Clones were sequenced by immunoSEQ multiplex PCR, and TCRdb holds only the in-frame ones, with some missing. This table holds approximately 1.5 million clones, approximately 98% found once. Sequencing was done on a sample of naive CD4+ T cells sorted from blood. Subset given: CD45RA+ positively selected. The receptor was derived from a man between 25 and 39 years old in good health.

The CDR3 DNA is TGCGCCAGCAGCCGCAGGCCTAGCGGAACAAACAATGAGCAGTTCTTC. Translating gives CASSRRPSGTNNEQFF. V usage is TRBV4-3 and J usage is TRBJ2-1, with TRBD2 matching over 7 bases. After removal of 4 bases from V and 5 bases from J, the junction contained 11 bases not matched to a gene. The CDR3 has 16 residues. Per the germline V gene, CDR1 is LGHNA and CDR2 is YSLEER.